A selection of T cell receptor beta chains follows, all from one sample in a study of T cell clusters in autoimmune cytopenias. TCRdb reprocessed the multiplex PCR reads and stores each CDR3 protein as one record, lacking DNA. The listing contains 450 to 600 distinct CDR3 sequences. Sequenced: peripheral blood. These receptors came from a human donor with an autoimmune cytopenia or autoimmune hepatitis (not recorded which). Each CDR3 is given with its conserved first and last residue. Where a row states a size, it is once, few, many or the class of an expanded clone; other rows omit it.

CDR3,size,V,J
CASSYSGQAIGTYEQYF,NA,TRBV6-2/TRBV6-3,TRBJ2-7
CASSYGGEGYTF,hyperexpanded,TRBV6-5,TRBJ1-2
CASSTPSTGNYGYTF,NA,TRBV19,TRBJ1-2
CASSVGRRDTQYF,medium-sized,TRBV27,TRBJ2-3
CASSSEMNTEAFF,NA,TRBV11-1,TRBJ1-1
CAWSGGMDNSPLHF,NA,TRBV30,TRBJ1-6
CASSYSIGGEDTQYF,medium-sized,TRBV6-6,TRBJ2-3
CASSFGGLDSNQPQHF,NA,TRBV7-9,TRBJ1-5
CASSSGNSPLHF,NA,TRBV7-3,TRBJ1-6
CASSLAGQARRSNSPLHF,NA,TRBV5-6,TRBJ1-6
CASSSLGNSYNEQFF,NA,TRBV27,TRBJ2-1
CASSLGAGEKLFF,NA,TRBV7-9,TRBJ1-4
CASRELAHSYNEQFF,medium-sized,TRBV19,TRBJ2-1
CASSQRDRGVNEQFF,medium-sized,TRBV4-1,TRBJ2-1
CASSPSGLAGFTYEQYF,medium-sized,TRBV13,TRBJ2-7
CASSFGTSGSAGELFF,medium-sized,TRBV5-6,TRBJ2-2
CASSHKTGAYGYTF,NA,TRBV5-6,TRBJ1-2
CASSLRRGHGYTF,NA,TRBV7-9,TRBJ1-2
CASSLGDFTDTQYF,NA,TRBV7-9,TRBJ2-3
CASSMGQRRRNSPLHF,medium-sized,TRBV19,TRBJ1-6
CASSAMGAGGTDTQYF,NA,TRBV7-4,TRBJ2-3
CAWRVPGYNQPQHF,medium-sized,TRBV30,TRBJ1-5
CASSILGTEAFF,NA,TRBV19,TRBJ1-1
CSVEQGDLSGNTIYF,medium-sized,TRBV29-1,TRBJ1-3
CASSLGQGGFQETQYF,NA,TRBV5-6,TRBJ2-5
CASSYTGGGIAKNIQYF,NA,TRBV6-5,TRBJ2-4
CSATRQGEVYGYTF,NA,TRBV20-1,TRBJ1-2
CASSLGGPGEQYF,medium-sized,TRBV5-6,TRBJ2-7
CASSEYWLSDTNTGELFF,medium-sized,TRBV6-4,TRBJ2-2
CASSWARQSSGNTIYF,NA,TRBV5-5,TRBJ1-3
CASNKGFQPQHF,NA,TRBV28,TRBJ1-5
CASSYSGEETQYF,medium-sized,TRBV6-5,TRBJ2-5
CASSTILAGGYNEQFF,NA,TRBV27,TRBJ2-1
CASSLSGGGLRQPQHF,NA,TRBV5-6,TRBJ1-5
CASSLSLLHETQYF,NA,TRBV5-1,TRBJ2-5
CASSLGAGQPQHF,NA,TRBV7-6,TRBJ1-5
CASSYQRAGDSPLHF,NA,TRBV6-2/TRBV6-3,TRBJ1-6
CASRPQGADGYTF,NA,TRBV27,TRBJ1-2
CASSLEMNTEAFF,NA,TRBV5-4,TRBJ1-1
CAWSVPWPRNSSYEQYF,medium-sized,TRBV30,TRBJ2-7
CSASPLRRLETQYF,NA,TRBV20-1,TRBJ2-5
CASSYYTRSEKLFF,medium-sized,TRBV6-5,TRBJ1-4
CATSEGVMHAGELFF,medium-sized,TRBV24-1,TRBJ2-2
CASSSTGLGTDTQYF,medium-sized,TRBV5-4,TRBJ2-3
CASSPGTSGGAGDTQYF,medium-sized,TRBV6-5,TRBJ2-3
CASSLAAPRETQYF,NA,TRBV7-6,TRBJ2-5
CASSYSKDTQYF,NA,TRBV6-5,TRBJ2-3
CAGTAVNYGYTF,NA,TRBV30,TRBJ1-2
CASSSVAGTYEQYF,medium-sized,TRBV7-2,TRBJ2-7
CASSIRQGLSYEQYF,NA,TRBV7-2,TRBJ2-7
CASSKQTASYEQYF,medium-sized,TRBV7-2,TRBJ2-7
CSATGGAEQYF,NA,TRBV20-1,TRBJ2-7
CASSYGGGFYNEQFF,medium-sized,TRBV12-3/TRBV12-4,TRBJ2-1
CSAVTGTSEQYF,NA,TRBV20-1,TRBJ2-7
CASRGPTATNYNEQFF,medium-sized,TRBV7-6,TRBJ2-1
CASSRRLATYEQYF,NA,TRBV19,TRBJ2-7
CSVQTSSYEQYF,medium-sized,TRBV29-1,TRBJ2-7
CSATAGKGTGELFF,medium-sized,TRBV29-1,TRBJ2-2
CASSYQFTDRRGGAFF,NA,TRBV6-2/TRBV6-3,TRBJ1-1